This TCR beta chain was recovered during a study of blood T cells in healthy people across ages. The sample holds a few counts of this clonotype. The target antigen is unknown. The CDR3 runs 14 residues. V shed 3 bases and J 4 bases; nucleotides not matched to a gene: 2. Germline loops: CDR1 SGHDN, CDR2 FVKESK. The draw of peripheral blood yielded ten milliliters from each donor. Study-level points and caveats: Across the age range, TCR beta diversity per million T cells fell in a roughly linear way.

With a J-beta primer mix and a sample-barcoded 5' primer, a second PCR ran roughly 6 to 12 cycles. TCRdb re-derived calls from the 5' RACE reads in MiXCR, one entry per CDR3 protein. The sample yields fewer than 1,000,000 distinct CDR3 sequences, around 43% seen once. The chain carries TRBV14 and TRBJ1-1; 10 bases match TRBD1. Sequenced material: blood. This sequence was found in a man between 60 and 75 years old in good health. CDR3 amino acids: CASSHWTGGTEAFF. CDR3 coding DNA: TGTGCCAGCAGCCATTGGACAGGGGGCACTGAAGCTTTCTTT.